This entry concerns a single TCR beta chain. This record comes from a study of immune characterization of retroperitoneal liposarcoma. The CDR3 loop spans 14 amino acids. V gave up 1 base and J gave up 11 bases; unmatched junction bases: 10. Germline V gene data show CDR1 as SGHVS and CDR2 as FQNEAQ. TCRdb itself ran the PCR reads through MiXCR, one entry per CDR3 protein. The sample lists 11,000 or so distinct CDR3 sequences, roughly 30% occurring once. The sample taken for sequencing was tumor tissue. This clonotype was obtained from a female donor with retroperitoneal liposarcoma. The chain couples TRBV7-8 to TRBJ2-5; 7 nucleotides match TRBD1. In nucleotides, the CDR3 is TGTGCCAGCAGCTTAGGACAGGGATACAATGAGCAGTACTTC. As protein: CASSLGQGYNEQYF.